Below, 25 T cell receptor beta chains from the same sample are listed, as sequenced in a study of cytomegalovirus exposure and HLA in healthy donors (dated by TCRdb to between 2016 and 2019). The library was built by means of the immunoSEQ multiplex PCR assay. A mixture of 60 forward primers for TCR Vbeta segments and 13 reverse primers for TCR Jbeta segments was used in the multiplex PCR. TCRdb limited this immuneACCESS table to in-frame rearrangements with V and J called. A share of clones is missing; checked studies link under half to unresolved V genes, and the rest is unexplained. The sample includes about 140,000 clones, with approximately 78% observed a single time. Together, the top ten hold under 3% of the sample. Sequencing used PBMCs. The source of these receptors is a female donor in good health and CMV-seronegative.

J is TRBJ1-1 and V is TRBV5-6; TRBD1 agrees at 7 bases. V lost 0 bases, J lost 0 bases, and 8 bases stayed unmatched. This CDR3 contains 17 residues. From germline, CDR1 is SGHDT and CDR2 YYEEEE. CDR3 sequence reads: CASSLGIGTVLNTEAFF. The CDR3 DNA reads TGTGCCAGCAGCTTGGGGATCGGGACAGTACTGAACACTGAAGCTTTCTTT.

In this sample, this clone turned up a few times. The chain uses TRBV2 and TRBJ2-7; D remains ambiguous. The CDR3 contains 12 residues. V gave up 11 bases and J gave up 5 bases, with 16 bases separating them. Germline V lookup: CDR1 SNHLY, CDR2 FYNNEI. CDR3 protein: CAGRYGYHEQYF. CDR3 in DNA: TGTGCCGGCCGATACGGGTACCACGAGCAGTACTTC. Drawing the rest from reference TRBV2 and TRBJ2-7, the complete variable domain is EPEVTQTPSHQVTQMGQEVILRCVPISNHLYFYWYRQILGQKVEFLVSFYNNEISEKSEIFDDQFSVERPDGSNFTLKIRSTKLEDSAMYFCAGRYGYHEQYFGPGTRLTVT.

Regarding this clone: An end of the junction differs from the germline gene, which may be a read error. This rearrangement joins TRBV10-3 to TRBJ2-7; TRBD2 aligns across 16 bases. Germline lookup yields CDR1 ENHRY and CDR2 SYGVKD. The length of the CDR3 is 17 residues. In DNA, the CDR3 is TGTGCCCTCAGTCCCGGGACTAGCGGGAGGGCCGTTTACGAGCAGTACTTC. It translates to CALSPGTSGRAVYEQYF.

CDR3 sequence reads: CASSGGEDTGELFF. The DNA of the CDR3 is TGTGCCAGCAGCGGGGGGGAAGACACCGGGGAGCTGTTTTTT. This rearrangement joins TRBV7-3 to TRBJ2-2; 7 bases line up with TRBD2. V lost 5 bases to trimming and J lost 3 bases; unmatched junction nucleotides: 3. CDR3 size: 14 residues. Per the germline V gene, CDR1 is SGHTA and CDR2 is FQGTGA.

The V call is TRBV7-9, the J call TRBJ2-1; D not certain. Per germline, CDR1 SEHNR and CDR2 FQNEAQ (reference sequence). This CDR3 comprises 12 residues. V gave up 2 bases and J gave up 4 bases, with 3 bases separating them. The CDR3 reads CASSLRYNEQFF. CDR3 nucleotide sequence: TGTGCCAGCAGCTTACGGTACAATGAGCAGTTCTTC.

The J gene is TRBJ2-7, the V gene TRBV4-2, with TRBD2 matching 7 bases. The CDR3 runs to 16 residues. Per germline, CDR1 LGHNA and CDR2 YNFKEQ. V was pared by 2 bases and J by 7 bases, with 14 bases of the junction left unmatched. CDR3 bases: TGTGCCAGCAGCCAACTATGGGGGGGACCCCAAGGGGAGCAGTACTTC. This encodes CASSQLWGGPQGEQYF.

CDR3 nucleotide sequence: TGTGCCAGCAGCCCACAGCTTCAGCCCCAGCATTTT. It yields the protein CASSPQLQPQHF. The chain joins TRBV28 to TRBJ1-5, with D hard to call. The CDR3 totals 12 residues. The germline gives CDR1 MDHEN, CDR2 SYDVKM. V was clipped by 6 bases and J by 6 bases, with 9 bases between them.

The V call is TRBV19, the J call TRBJ1-6, with 10 bases identical to TRBD1. V shed 5 bases, J shed 7 bases, and the junction held 5 bases outside the gene matches. Germline CDR1 is LNHDA and CDR2 is SQIVND (reference sequence). The CDR3 sequence is 15 residues long. CDR3 sequence: CASSVGQGYNSPLHF. The CDR3 bases are TGTGCCAGTAGTGTGGGACAGGGGTACAATTCACCCCTCCACTTT.

The genes are TRBV4-3 and TRBJ2-7; unclear D gene. Trimming stripped 4 bases from V and 2 bases from J, with 15 bases between. The CDR3 loop spans 15 amino acids. Germline lookup yields CDR1 LGHNA and CDR2 YSLEER. Here the CDR3 reads CASSLGTEHPYEQYF. In DNA, the CDR3 is TGCGCCAGCAGCCTAGGAACGGAGCATCCCTACGAGCAGTACTTC.

This rearrangement joins TRBV5-5 to TRBJ2-7, with D possibly being TRBD1 (5 bases). Trimming cost V 0 bases and J 3 bases, with 10 bases left between them. CDR3 length equals 14 residues. The V gene's germline CDR1 is SGHKS and CDR2 YYEKEE (reference sequence). CDR3: CASSLAQGHYEQYF. Written as DNA, the CDR3 is TGTGCCAGCAGCTTGGCCCAGGGCCACTACGAGCAGTACTTC.

The chain links TRBV4-2 to TRBJ2-5, with 10 bases matching TRBD2. Germline V gene data show CDR1 as LGHNA and CDR2 as YNFKEQ. The J segment lost 3 bases and the V segment lost 2 bases, leaving 6 bases of the junction unmatched. The CDR3 consists of 16 residues. CDR3 sequence reads: CASSQTLAGAKETQYF. The CDR3 DNA follows: TGTGCCAGCAGCCAAACCCTAGCGGGGGCGAAAGAGACCCAGTACTTC.

The table lists this clone with many counts. The CDR3 reads CASSVGQGSSSNQPQHF. The CDR3 nucleotides are TGTGCCAGTAGTGTCGGACAGGGAAGTTCTAGCAATCAGCCCCAGCATTTT. The J gene is TRBJ1-5, the V gene TRBV19, with TRBD1 identical over 8 bases. Germline CDR1 reads LNHDA; CDR2 reads SQIVND (reference sequence). This CDR3 contains 17 residues. Germline trimming cut 5 bases from V and 0 bases from J; bases unmatched to any gene: 9. Filled out from reference TRBV19 and TRBJ1-5, the complete variable domain reads DGGITQSPKYLFRKEGQNVTLSCEQNLNHDAMYWYRQDPGQGLRLIYYSQIVNDFQKGDIAEGYSVSREKKESFPLTVTSAQKNPTAFYLCASSVGQGSSSNQPQHFGDGTRLSIL.

This rearrangement joins TRBV11-3 to TRBJ2-2, with 9 bases lining up with TRBD1. Trimming at V came to 0 bases and at J to 7 bases, leaving 15 bases not matched to a gene. This CDR3 comprises 19 residues. The germline V gene encodes CDR1 SGHNT and CDR2 YENEEA. CDR3 loop: CASSLDLFRHRDRVGELFF. The DNA for the CDR3 is TGTGCCAGCAGCTTAGATCTTTTTCGACATCGGGACAGGGTCGGGGAGCTGTTTTTT.

This sequence joins TRBV7-9 and TRBJ2-1; 9 positions agree with TRBD2. Germline assignment: CDR1 SEHNR and CDR2 FQNEAQ (reference sequence). This CDR3 is 15 amino acids long. The V gene end was trimmed by 5 bases and the J gene end by 1 base; junction bases not matched to a gene: 3. In DNA form, the CDR3 reads TGTGCCAGCAGCCAAAGCGGGGGGTCCTACAATGAGCAGTTCTTC. Protein sequence: CASSQSGGSYNEQFF.

The chain combines TRBV5-1 with TRBJ2-7; TRBD2 aligns across 11 bases. Germline-derived CDR1 and CDR2 are SGHRS and YFSETQ. V was clipped by 2 bases and J by 0 bases; unmatched bases: 4. The CDR3 runs 16 residues. The CDR3 DNA reads TGCGCCAGCAGCTTCGAGACTAGCGGGACCTCCTACGAGCAGTACTTC. Amino acid sequence: CASSFETSGTSYEQYF.

The V gene is TRBV6-4, the J gene TRBJ1-3, with D tentatively TRBD1 (6 bases). The CDR3 is 14 residues long. Germline V gene sequence: CDR1 MRHNA, CDR2 SNTAGT. The ends were cut back, 2 bases at V and 8 bases at J, with 13 bases in the middle. CDR3 residues: CASSDPGAGYTIYF. CDR3 nucleotides: TGTGCCAGCAGTGACCCAGGGGCAGGATACACCATATATTTT.

This sequence joins TRBV7-3 and TRBJ2-1, with 11 bases identical to TRBD2. Trimming at V came to 0 bases and at J to 4 bases, leaving 5 bases not matched to a gene. The CDR3 has 17 amino acids. Germline-derived CDR1 and CDR2 are SGHTA and FQGTGA. CDR3 bases: TGTGCCAGCAGCTTAACGTCCACTAGCGGGGGATACAATGAGCAGTTCTTC. Encoded protein: CASSLTSTSGGYNEQFF. The variable domain in full, with the rest retrieved from reference TRBV7-3 and TRBJ2-1, is GAGVSQTPSNKVTEKGKYVELRCDPISGHTALYWYRQSLGQGPEFLIYFQGTGAADDSGLPNDRFFAVRPEGSVSTLKIQRTERGDSAVYLCASSLTSTSGGYNEQFFGPGTRLTVL.

This clone came up a few times. V is TRBV30 and J is TRBJ1-5; TRBD1 aligns across 9 bases. The germline V gene encodes CDR1 GTSNPN and CDR2 SVGIG (reference sequence). Unmatched junction bases numbered 12, after V lost 0 bases and J lost 3 bases. The CDR3 has 18 amino acids. This CDR3 reads CAWSVRGVGQGINQPQHF. The CDR3 DNA reads TGTGCCTGGAGTGTAAGGGGTGTGGGACAGGGAATCAATCAGCCCCAGCATTTT.

This sequence joins TRBV18 and TRBJ1-5; a possible D gene is TRBD1 (5 bases). V was cut by 4 bases and J by 1 base, with 11 bases left in between. Germline V gives CDR1 KGHSH, CDR2 LQKENI. There are 15 residues in the CDR3. The CDR3 nucleotides are TGTGCCAGCTCACAAGGGGCTCTCAGCAATCAGCCCCAGCATTTT. The encoded protein is CASSQGALSNQPQHF.

The chain uses TRBV5-4 and TRBJ2-1, with D perhaps TRBD2 (6 bases). V lost 2 bases to trimming and J lost 4 bases, with 13 bases between them. CDR3 length equals 15 residues. In germline, CDR1 is SGHNT, CDR2 YYREEE (reference sequence). CDR3 in amino acids: CASSFPTGSYNEQFF. CDR3 sequence (DNA): TGTGCCAGCAGCTTTCCGACCGGGAGTTACAATGAGCAGTTCTTC.

The chain couples TRBV2 to TRBJ2-7, with 8 bases identical to TRBD1. Germline V CDR1 and CDR2: SNHLY, FYNNEI. This CDR3 contains 16 residues. V lost 9 bases, J lost 0 bases, and 13 bases stayed unmatched. The CDR3 nucleotides read TGTGCCAGTTCTACGTCCGGGACAGGCAACTCCTACGAGCAGTACTTC. This translates into CASSTSGTGNSYEQYF.

The genes are TRBV7-8 and TRBJ1-5, with 9 bases lining up with TRBD1. CDR1 SGHVS and CDR2 FQNEAQ come from the germline V gene. V lost 4 bases and J lost 0; bases outside the gene matches: 4. The CDR3 runs 16 residues. The CDR3 DNA reads TGTGCCAGCAGCTGGTGGACAGGGGATAGCAATCAGCCCCAGCATTTT. This sequence encodes CASSWWTGDSNQPQHF. Drawing the rest from reference TRBV7-8 and TRBJ1-5, the complete variable domain is GAGVSQSPRYKVAKRGQDVALRCDPISGHVSLFWYQQALGQGPEFLTYFQNEAQLDKSGLPSDRFFAERPEGSVSTLKIQRTQQEDSAVYLCASSWWTGDSNQPQHFGDGTRLSIL.

V and J are TRBV14 and TRBJ1-2; D is perhaps TRBD1 (5 bases). CDR1 is SGHDN and CDR2 is FVKESK in the germline V gene. This CDR3 spans 14 amino acids. The V end was cut by 1 base, the J end by 8 bases, with 14 bases between. The CDR3 DNA is TGTGCCAGCAGCCAAGCCTTGCAGGGATGCGGCTACACCTTC. It translates to CASSQALQGCGYTF. Full variable domain (missing parts from reference TRBV14 and TRBJ1-2): EAGVTQFPSHSVIEKGQTVTLRCDPISGHDNLYWYRRVMGKEIKFLLHFVKESKQDESGMPNNRFLAERTGGTYSTLKVQPAELEDSGVYFCASSQALQGCGYTFGSGTRLTVV.

The V call is TRBV6-5, the J call TRBJ1-2; the D gene is possibly TRBD1 (5 bases). The CDR3 runs 14 residues. Trimming cost V 8 bases and J 4 bases, with 17 bases left between them. Germline-derived CDR1 and CDR2 are MNHEY and SVGAGI. The CDR3 region has the DNA TGTGCCAGCGGACGGGGGGGACCCTCCTATGGCTACACCTTC. Amino acids: CASGRGGPSYGYTF.

This sequence joins TRBV7-8 and TRBJ1-2; 7 bases map to TRBD1. Trimming cost V 4 bases and J 4 bases; bases outside gene matches: 6. The germline V gene has CDR1 SGHVS and CDR2 FQNEAQ. CDR3 size: 14 residues. CDR3 nucleotide sequence: TGTGCCAGCAGCTCCAGGACAGGAGGCTATGGCTACACCTTC. It encodes CASSSRTGGYGYTF.